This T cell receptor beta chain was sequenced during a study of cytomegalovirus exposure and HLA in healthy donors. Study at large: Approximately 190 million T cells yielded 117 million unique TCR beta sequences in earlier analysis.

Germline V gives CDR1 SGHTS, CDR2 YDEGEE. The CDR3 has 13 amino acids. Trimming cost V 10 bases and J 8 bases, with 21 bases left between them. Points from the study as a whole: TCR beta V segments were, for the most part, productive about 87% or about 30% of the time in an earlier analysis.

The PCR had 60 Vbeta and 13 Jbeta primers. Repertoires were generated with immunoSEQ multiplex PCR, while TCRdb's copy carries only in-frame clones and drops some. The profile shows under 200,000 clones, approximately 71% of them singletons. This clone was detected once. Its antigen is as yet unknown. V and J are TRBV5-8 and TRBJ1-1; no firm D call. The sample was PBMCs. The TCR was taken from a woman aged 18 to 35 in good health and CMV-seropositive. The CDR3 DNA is TGTGCCGGGGAGACAAGGACGGCACCCGAAGCTTTCTTT. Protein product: CAGETRTAPEAFF.